In this sample, the clone carrying this TCR beta chain turned up a few times. The antigen remains undetermined. The data were produced by immunoSEQ multiplex PCR, yet TCRdb's version contains in-frame clones alone and is incomplete. Of roughly 25,000 clones listed, 69% are singletons. The germline V and J ends were trimmed by 2 bases and 4 bases, with 12 bases remaining between them. The CDR3 sequence is 15 residues long. CDR1 and CDR2 (germline): SGHTA, FQGTGA. The entry originates in a study of tumor-infiltrating lymphocytes in localized non-small cell lung cancer. Study conclusions and caveats: Higher tumor T cell infiltration than in uninvolved lung was supported by TCRbeta sequencing. Different pieces of the same tissue went to different assays, confounding technical variation with intratumor heterogeneity. Tumor T-cell fraction from TCR sequencing was not associated with recurrence-free survival (p = 0.61).

This TCR came from a human donor with non-small cell lung cancer. The V gene is TRBV7-3, the J gene TRBJ2-1; D perhaps matches TRBD2 (6 bases). Sequenced sample: lung tumor tissue. The CDR3, as DNA: TGTGCCAGCAGCTTAGTGGGAGGAGAATACAATGAGCAGTTCTTC. Protein: CASSLVGGEYNEQFF. The full variable domain, with the rest looked up from reference TRBV7-3 and TRBJ2-1, is GAGVSQTPSNKVTEKGKYVELRCDPISGHTALYWYRQSLGQGPEFLIYFQGTGAADDSGLPNDRFFAVRPEGSVSTLKIQRTERGDSAVYLCASSLVGGEYNEQFFGPGTRLTVL.